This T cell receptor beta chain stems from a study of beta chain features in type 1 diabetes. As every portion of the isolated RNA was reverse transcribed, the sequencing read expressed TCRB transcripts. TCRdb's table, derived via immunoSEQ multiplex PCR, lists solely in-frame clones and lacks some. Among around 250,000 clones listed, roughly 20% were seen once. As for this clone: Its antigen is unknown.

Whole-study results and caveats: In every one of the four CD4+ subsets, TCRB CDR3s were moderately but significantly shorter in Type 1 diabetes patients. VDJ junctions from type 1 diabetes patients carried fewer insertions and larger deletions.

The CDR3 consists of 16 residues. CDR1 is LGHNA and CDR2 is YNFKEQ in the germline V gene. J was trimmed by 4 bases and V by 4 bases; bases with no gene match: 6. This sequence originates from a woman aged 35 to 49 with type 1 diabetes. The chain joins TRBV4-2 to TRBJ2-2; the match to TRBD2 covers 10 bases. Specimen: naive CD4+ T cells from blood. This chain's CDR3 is CASSRGLAGVTGELFF. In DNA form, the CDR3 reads TGTGCCAGCAGCCGAGGGCTAGCGGGGGTCACCGGGGAGCTGTTTTTT.